The entry that follows covers one T cell receptor beta chain sequence. Antigen unknown. The data originate from a study of CD8 T cells in ankylosing spondylitis. General study findings and limits: Disease-associated clonotypes exhibited CD8+ identity and were relatively infrequent in peripheral blood. Ankylosing spondylitis blood appeared to carry a characteristic TCR beta motif of roughly 8 highly homologous variants. Reported data indicate significant enrichment of disease-linked clones within matched ankylosing spondylitis synovial fluid.

V shed 6 bases, J shed 3 bases, and the junction held 5 bases outside the gene matches. CDR1 is SQVTM, CDR2 ANQGSEA, per germline. The CDR3 is 15 amino acids. With molecular barcodes, quantitative 5'-RACE was used to make the TCR beta libraries. TCRdb re-analysed the 5' RACE reads in MiXCR, keeping a single row per CDR3 protein. Among 250,000 to 350,000 distinct CDR3 sequences listed, around 18% were seen once. The receptor was isolated from a male donor with ankylosing spondylitis or in good health (not recorded which). The chain combines TRBV29-1 with TRBJ2-3; 14 nucleotides line up with TRBD2. Sequenced: blood, either unsorted or a sorted T cell fraction (not recorded which). The CDR3, as DNA: TGCAGCGTCGGGACTAGCGGGGGTGAGACAGATACGCAGTATTTT. Its protein product is CSVGTSGGETDTQYF.